What follows are 23 T cell receptor beta chains derived from one specimen sequenced in a study of T cells in Graves' hyperthyroidism and ophthalmopathy. Authors of the study amplified TCR beta CDR3 regions from RNA transcripts. In the first-round RT-PCR of the TCR CDR3, the HTBI primer set was used. TCRdb redid the calling of the multiplex PCR reads with MiXCR, one entry per CDR3 protein. The profile shows roughly 380,000 distinct CDR3 sequences, 15% to 20% of them singletons. The sample comprised blood. These receptors originate from a woman aged 40 to 55 with Graves' ophthalmopathy.

This clonotype has at least ten counts. The chain joins TRBV6-2 or TRBV6-3 to TRBJ1-1; possibly TRBD1 for D (5 bases). V dropped 0 bases and J dropped 3 bases, with 11 bases sitting between them. The CDR3 totals 15 residues. The germline CDR1 and CDR2 sequences are MNHEY and SVGEGT. For the CDR3, the DNA is TGTGCCAGCAGTTACTCTAGGGGCAGGGACACTGAAGCTTTCTTT. Translating gives CASSYSRGRDTEAFF.

This clonotype has ten or more counts. The gene calls are TRBV6-1 and TRBJ2-7; no definite D call. V dropped 4 bases and J dropped 2 bases, with 0 bases sitting between them. This CDR3 contains 10 residues. The germline V gene encodes CDR1 MNHNS and CDR2 SASEGT. The CDR3 spells CASSAYEQYF. For the CDR3, the DNA is TGTGCCAGCAGTGCCTACGAGCAGTACTTC.

This clonotype was detected many times. The rearrangement joins TRBV12-3 or TRBV12-4 to TRBJ1-5; D not certain. This CDR3 comprises 14 residues. V dropped 6 bases and J dropped 2 bases, with 11 bases sitting between them. The CDR3 reads CASRSSGGNQPQHF. DNA for the CDR3: TGTGCCAGCAGATCAAGCGGAGGCAATCAGCCCCAGCATTTT.

This clonotype was found a few times. The chain employs TRBV4-3 and TRBJ2-7, with D possibly being TRBD1 or TRBD2 (5 bases each). The germline gives CDR1 LGHNA, CDR2 YSLEER. The CDR3 totals 14 residues. The ends were cut back, 3 bases at V and 2 bases at J, with 11 bases in the middle. For the CDR3, the DNA is TGCGCCAGCAGCCAGGACACTAGGACCTACGAGCAGTACTTC. Translating gives CASSQDTRTYEQYF.

The chain is built from TRBV11-2 and TRBJ2-1; D unclear. This CDR3 region has 15 residues. Germline CDR1 is SGHAT and CDR2 is FQNNGV. Deletions cut 0 bases from V and 9 bases from J, with 15 bases between. The CDR3 DNA follows: TGTGCCAGCAGCTTAGACCTATTGGTGGTGGGTGAGCAGTTCTTC. Amino acid sequence: CASSLDLLVVGEQFF.

This clonotype was detected many times. CDR3 in DNA: TGTGCCAGCAGTCTAACGGTAGGGGGTTTGAACACTGAAGCTTTCTTT. It codes for CASSLTVGGLNTEAFF. The chain couples TRBV6-1 to TRBJ1-1; D is possibly TRBD1 (6 bases). The CDR3 spans 16 residues. The germline V gene has CDR1 MNHNS and CDR2 SASEGT. The V gene lost 5 bases and the J gene lost 0 bases, with 16 bases spanning the gap.

This clonotype was counted ten times or more. The rearrangement uses TRBV6-1 and TRBJ2-7; D may be TRBD1 or TRBD2 (6 bases each). The V end was cut by 6 bases, the J end by 6 bases, with 21 bases between. Germline lookup yields CDR1 MNHNS and CDR2 SASEGT. CDR3 length: 15 amino acids. The CDR3 spells CASSRKPRGLGEQYF. The CDR3 DNA sequence: TGTGCCAGCAGCCGAAAACCCAGGGGACTGGGCGAGCAGTACTTC.

This clonotype was recorded many times. The chain carries TRBV7-9 and TRBJ1-2; no definite D call. V was pared by 5 bases and J by 3 bases, with 16 bases between. The germline CDR1 and CDR2 sequences are SEHNR and FQNEAQ (reference sequence). The CDR3 runs to 15 residues. CDR3 protein: CASSPTPSADYGYTF. The CDR3 coding sequence is TGTGCCAGCAGCCCCACCCCCAGCGCAGACTATGGCTACACCTTC.

The rearrangement uses TRBV6-2 or TRBV6-3 and TRBJ1-1, with D tentatively TRBD1 (6 bases). The germline gives CDR1 MNHEY, CDR2 SVGEGT. V was trimmed by 2 bases and J by 1 base, leaving 17 bases between them. This CDR3 has 17 residues. The chain's CDR3 is CASSYGQGQHPNTEAFF. CDR3 DNA: TGTGCCAGCAGTTACGGCCAGGGACAACACCCGAACACTGAAGCTTTCTTT.

The genes are TRBV24-1 and TRBJ2-5; TRBD1 matches at 7 bases. Germline V gene data show CDR1 as KGHDR and CDR2 as SFDVKD. The CDR3 is 15 amino acids. Unmatched junction bases numbered 4, after V lost 3 bases and J lost 1 base. The CDR3 spells CATSDVGTAQETQYF. Written as DNA, the CDR3 is TGTGCCACCAGTGATGTCGGGACAGCCCAAGAGACCCAGTACTTC.

This clonotype was counted ten times or more. The chain carries TRBV28 and TRBJ1-1; D perhaps matches TRBD1 (5 bases). Germline V gene lookup returns CDR1 MDHEN and CDR2 SYDVKM. The CDR3 loop spans 11 amino acids. The V end lost 6 bases, the J end lost 5 bases, and 7 bases lay between the germline ends. The CDR3 DNA sequence: TGTGCCAGCAGCGGGGCGACTGAAGCTTTCTTT. It specifies CASSGATEAFF.

This clonotype occurred many times. The rearrangement links TRBV2 to TRBJ2-5; no definite D call. Germline CDR1 and CDR2: SNHLY and FYNNEI. CDR3 size: 15 residues. V lost 3 bases, J lost 2 bases, and 13 bases lay in between. In DNA, the CDR3 is TGTGCCAGCAGTGAGGCGACGGCCCTTCAAGAGACCCAGTACTTC. The encoded protein is CASSEATALQETQYF.

This clonotype was counted many times. The chain couples TRBV6-4 to TRBJ1-2, with TRBD1 matching over 7 bases. The CDR3 sequence is 17 residues long. The V segment lost 6 bases and the J segment 6 bases; nucleotides outside the gene matches: 19. From germline, CDR1 is MRHNA and CDR2 SNTAGT. This CDR3 is CASRTTGTAVDLHGYTF. CDR3 nucleotide sequence: TGTGCCAGCAGGACAACCGGGACAGCCGTCGACCTTCATGGCTACACCTTC.

J is TRBJ2-7 and V is TRBV28; D may be TRBD1 (6 bases). This CDR3 has 13 residues. Trimming removed 6 bases at V and 6 bases at J, with 15 bases between. In germline, CDR1 is MDHEN, CDR2 SYDVKM. The CDR3: CASSYTGSGEQYF. CDR3 coding DNA: TGTGCCAGCAGCTATACAGGGTCGGGCGAGCAGTACTTC.

This clonotype was seen many times. The genes are TRBV19 and TRBJ1-5, with D uncertain. The germline V gene encodes CDR1 LNHDA and CDR2 SQIVND (reference sequence). This CDR3 region has 15 residues. V was clipped by 3 bases and J by 6 bases, with 15 bases between them. In nucleotides, the CDR3 is TGTGCCAGTAGTATTGGTAATGGAGGGCTTCAGCCCCAGCATTTT. It codes for CASSIGNGGLQPQHF.

This clonotype was picked up many times. The CDR3 nucleotides are TGCAGTGCTAGTGGTCGAGCGGGAGACCTCTTGGACGAGCAGTACTTC. Amino acid sequence: CSASGRAGDLLDEQYF. This sequence joins TRBV20-1 and TRBJ2-7, with 8 bases fitting TRBD2. The CDR3 contains 16 residues. After removal of 3 bases from V and 5 bases from J, the junction contained 15 bases not matched to a gene. Germline lookup yields CDR1 DFQATT and CDR2 SNEGSKA (reference sequence).

This clonotype was picked up many times. The rearrangement links TRBV27 to TRBJ2-2; D may be TRBD2 (7 bases). CDR1 and CDR2 (germline): MNHEY, SMNVEV (reference sequence). The CDR3 contains 16 residues. V was shortened by 7 bases and J by 0 bases, with 15 bases between the two germline ends. Written as DNA, the CDR3 is TGTGCCAGCACCCAACCGGGGGGCTCGAACACCGGGGAGCTGTTTTTT. Translating it yields CASTQPGGSNTGELFF.

This clonotype was seen repeatedly, ten times or more. This chain uses TRBV15 with TRBJ1-5, with unresolved D. Germline CDR1 and CDR2: LNHNV and YYDKDF (reference sequence). This CDR3 has 14 amino acids. V lost 4 bases to trimming and J lost 2 bases, with 9 bases between them. The CDR3 loop is CATSIRGGNQPQHF. CDR3 nucleotide sequence: TGTGCCACCAGCATCCGGGGTGGCAATCAGCCCCAGCATTTT.

The table lists this clonotype with many counts. This sequence joins TRBV2 and TRBJ1-6; 7 nucleotides agree with TRBD1. The CDR3 spans 13 residues. CDR1 and CDR2 from the germline V gene are SNHLY and FYNNEI. After removal of 0 bases from V and 14 bases from J, the junction contained 4 bases not matched to a gene. CDR3 protein: CASSEASRGALHF. CDR3 DNA: TGTGCCAGCAGTGAAGCTTCCAGGGGGGCCCTCCACTTT.

This clonotype was counted many times. The V gene is TRBV20-1, the J gene TRBJ2-2, with 8 bases aligning to TRBD1. J gave up 1 base and V 3 bases, and 1 base lay outside the gene matches. The CDR3 runs to 14 residues. Germline-derived CDR1 and CDR2 are DFQATT and SNEGSKA (reference sequence). The CDR3 coding sequence is TGCAGTGCTAGGACAGGGGTGAACACCGGGGAGCTGTTTTTT. The encoded protein is CSARTGVNTGELFF.

This clonotype was detected ten times or more. J is TRBJ1-3 and V is TRBV14; D gene ambiguous. The germline CDR1 and CDR2 sequences are SGHDN and FVKESK. The CDR3 has 15 amino acids. V shed 4 bases and J shed 0 bases, with 10 bases lying between them. The CDR3 nucleotides are TGTGCCAGCAGCCGGCTGGGCGCCTCTGGAAACACCATATATTTT. Translation: CASSRLGASGNTIYF.

As concerns this clonotype: A read error is possible here, since a much larger clone lies one base away. The gene calls are TRBV4-3 and TRBJ1-2; D not resolved. Trimming removed 2 bases at V and 7 bases at J, with 8 bases between. Germline assignment: CDR1 LGHNA and CDR2 YSLEER. CDR3 length: 12 residues. CDR3 protein: CASSQSGVGYTF. Written as DNA, the CDR3 is TGCGCCAGCAGCCAATCAGGAGTTGGCTACACCTTC.

This clonotype has ten or more counts. This chain joins TRBV2 and TRBJ1-3; tentative D call: TRBD1 (5 bases). The CDR3 sequence is 14 residues long. Germline V gives CDR1 SNHLY, CDR2 FYNNEI. V lost 8 bases and J 4 bases, leaving 15 bases between the germline ends. CDR3 protein: CASHSPGIGNTIYF. The DNA for the CDR3 is TGTGCCAGCCATTCCCCAGGGATCGGAAACACCATATATTTT.